What follows are 9 T cell receptor beta chains derived from one specimen sequenced in a study of blood T cell repertoires in COVID-19. Only in-frame clones appear in the TCRdb table, and some are missing; sequencing was by immunoSEQ multiplex PCR. The data show approximately 210,000 clones, about 88% seen once. The specimen sequenced was peripheral blood. These receptors were obtained from a woman in her 40s who had recovered from COVID-19.

The rearrangement joins TRBV27 to TRBJ2-2, with a weak D call TRBD2 (5 bases). V lost 7 bases, J lost 2 bases, and 14 bases lay in between. Looked up from germline, CDR1 is MNHEY and CDR2 is SMNVEV (reference sequence). The CDR3 runs to 15 residues. The CDR3 is CASKAVLANTGELFF. CDR3 nucleotides: TGTGCCAGCAAAGCGGTCCTCGCAAACACCGGGGAGCTGTTTTTT.

The chain links TRBV5-4 to TRBJ2-3; D is unclear. CDR1 is SGHNT and CDR2 is YYREEE in the germline V gene (reference sequence). This CDR3 has 15 amino acids. V gave up 0 bases and J gave up 1 base, with 9 bases separating them. CDR3 in amino acids: CASSLAGSGTDTQYF. The CDR3 coding sequence is TGTGCCAGCAGCTTGGCCGGTTCGGGCACAGATACGCAGTATTTT.

The chain combines TRBV18 with TRBJ2-7; 15 bases are shared with TRBD2. Germline V CDR1 and CDR2: KGHSH, LQKENI. With 3 bases clipped from V and 7 bases from J, the junction kept 4 bases outside the gene matches. CDR3 length: 15 residues. In DNA form, the CDR3 reads TGTGCCAGCTCACCTTCGGGACTAGCGGGAGGTGAGCAGTACTTC. Translating it yields CASSPSGLAGGEQYF.

The chain carries TRBV6-6 and TRBJ1-5; 9 nucleotides line up with TRBD1. Trimming removed 6 bases from V and 5 bases from J; junction bases left unmatched: 2. CDR3 length equals 13 residues. CDR1 and CDR2 (germline): MNHNY, SVGAGI (reference sequence). The CDR3 coding sequence is TGTGCCAGCAGCCGACAGGGGGATCAGCCCCAGCATTTT. This encodes CASSRQGDQPQHF.

This clone was observed a few times. V gene TRBV5-4 combines with J gene TRBJ2-1; the match to TRBD2 covers 7 bases. The CDR3 contains 13 residues. The J segment lost 9 bases and the V segment lost 6 bases, leaving 9 bases of the junction unmatched. CDR1 is SGHNT and CDR2 is YYREEE in the germline V gene (reference sequence). CDR3 in amino acids: CASTLAARGEQFF. CDR3 DNA: TGTGCCAGCACGCTAGCGGCGAGGGGTGAGCAGTTCTTC.

The chain joins TRBV5-5 to TRBJ1-2; D ambiguous. Germline V gene sequence: CDR1 SGHKS, CDR2 YYEKEE (reference sequence). The CDR3 loop spans 14 amino acids. The V end was cut by 4 bases, the J end by 3 bases, with 13 bases between. CDR3 DNA: TGTGCCAGCAGCCCTGACTCGGGAGACTATGGCTACACCTTC. Translating gives CASSPDSGDYGYTF.

The genes are TRBV10-3 and TRBJ2-2; the D gene is possibly TRBD2 (6 bases). The germline V and J ends were trimmed by 0 bases and 6 bases, with 20 bases remaining between them. The germline V gene has CDR1 ENHRY and CDR2 SYGVKD. The CDR3 sequence is 18 residues long. The CDR3 loop reads CAISESKGLLHFPGELFF. CDR3 bases: TGTGCCATCAGTGAGTCGAAGGGACTCCTCCATTTTCCCGGGGAGCTGTTTTTT.

The chain couples TRBV6-2 or TRBV6-3 to TRBJ2-5; a weak D match, TRBD2 (5 bases). Germline loops: CDR1 MNHEY, CDR2 SVGEGT. This CDR3 comprises 14 residues. The V end was cut by 5 bases, the J end by 5 bases, with 15 bases between. The DNA of the CDR3 is TGTGCCAGCAGTCCATCAGAGGGTAGGGAGACCCAGTACTTC. It specifies CASSPSEGRETQYF.

V gene TRBV28 combines with J gene TRBJ1-1; D is ambiguous. This CDR3 contains 14 residues. Germline assignment: CDR1 MDHEN and CDR2 SYDVKM. Trimming stripped 8 bases from V and 0 bases from J, with 13 bases between. CDR3 loop: CASALSGMNTEAFF. CDR3 nucleotide sequence: TGTGCCAGCGCCCTTTCAGGAATGAACACTGAAGCTTTCTTT.